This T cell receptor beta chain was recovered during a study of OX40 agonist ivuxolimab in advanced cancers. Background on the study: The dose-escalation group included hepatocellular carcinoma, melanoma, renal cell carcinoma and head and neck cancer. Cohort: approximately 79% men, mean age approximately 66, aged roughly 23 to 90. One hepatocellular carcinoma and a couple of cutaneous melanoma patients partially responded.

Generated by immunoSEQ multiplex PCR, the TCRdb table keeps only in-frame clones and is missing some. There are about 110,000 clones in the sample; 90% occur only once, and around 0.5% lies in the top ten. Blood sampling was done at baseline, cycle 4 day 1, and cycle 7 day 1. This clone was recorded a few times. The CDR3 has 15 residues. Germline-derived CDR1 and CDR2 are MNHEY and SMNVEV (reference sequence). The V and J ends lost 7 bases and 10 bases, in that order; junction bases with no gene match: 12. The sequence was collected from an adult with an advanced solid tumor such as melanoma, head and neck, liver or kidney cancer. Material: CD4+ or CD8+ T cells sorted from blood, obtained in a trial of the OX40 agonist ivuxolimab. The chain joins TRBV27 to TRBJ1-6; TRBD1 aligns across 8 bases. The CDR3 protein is CASTLETGARSPLHF. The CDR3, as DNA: TGTGCCAGCACCTTAGAGACAGGGGCGAGGTCACCCCTCCACTTT.